The 5 T cell receptor beta chains listed next were all sequenced from one sample in a study of shared clonotypes between healthy human individuals. Profiled with immunoSEQ multiplex PCR; TCRdb holds only in-frame clones, not every one. The table includes 2 million to 3 million clones, roughly 93% detected once. The material sequenced was naive CD4+ T cells from PBMCs. Subset: CD45RA+ positively selected. These receptors originate from a man aged 18 to 35 in good health. Some clones in this sample may be carry-over from other donors' samples.

This chain links TRBV7-9 with TRBJ1-2, with D hard to call. The germline CDR1 and CDR2 sequences are SEHNR and FQNEAQ (reference sequence). This CDR3 comprises 14 residues. Trimming stripped 4 bases from V and 4 bases from J, with 13 bases between. In nucleotides, the CDR3 is TGTGCCAGCAGCTCCTCCGGGAGAGGCTATGGCTACACCTTC. Translated, it gives CASSSSGRGYGYTF. The whole variable domain, remainder taken from reference TRBV7-9 and TRBJ1-2, is DTGVSQNPRHKITKRGQNVTFRCDPISEHNRLYWYRQTLGQGPEFLTYFQNEAQLEKSRLLSDRFSAERPKGSFSTLEIQRTEQGDSAMYLCASSSSGRGYGYTFGSGTRLTVV.

CDR3 nucleotides: TGTGCCAGCAGCCAACATCTCTTACAGAACACCGGGGAGCTGTTTTTT. Translating it yields CASSQHLLQNTGELFF. This chain joins TRBV14 and TRBJ2-2; D is unresolved. Deletions cut 2 bases from V and 1 base from J, with 11 bases between. CDR1 is SGHDN and CDR2 is FVKESK in the germline V gene. The CDR3 is 16 amino acids.

This chain joins TRBV7-9 and TRBJ2-7, with 10 nucleotides matching TRBD1. The CDR3 has 15 residues. The germline V gene encodes CDR1 SEHNR and CDR2 FQNEAQ (reference sequence). V was pared by 5 bases and J by 2 bases, with 6 bases of the junction left unmatched. The CDR3 loop is CASSPQTGGTYEQYF. CDR3 DNA: TGTGCCAGCAGCCCACAGACAGGGGGCACCTACGAGCAGTACTTC.

The chain recombines TRBV5-8 with TRBJ2-1; 12 positions match TRBD2. Germline V CDR1 and CDR2: SGHTS, YDEGEE. With V trimmed by 0 bases and J by 0 bases, 4 bases remained unmatched. The CDR3 covers 18 residues. The CDR3 coding sequence is TGTGCCAGCAGCTTGGGACTAGCGGGAGACTCCTCCTACAATGAGCAGTTCTTC. Its protein product is CASSLGLAGDSSYNEQFF. The full variable domain, rest sourced from reference TRBV5-8 and TRBJ2-1, is EAGVTQSPTHLIKTRGQQATLRCSPISGHTSVYWYQQALGLGLQFLLWYDEGEERNRGNFPPRFSGRQFPNYSSELNVNALELEDSALYLCASSLGLAGDSSYNEQFFGPGTRLTVL.

V gene TRBV23-1 combines with J gene TRBJ1-4, with 7 bases aligning to TRBD1. TRBV23-1 is classed as an ORF, of uncertain function. This CDR3 is built from 14 residues. Unmatched junction bases numbered 13, after V lost 11 bases and J lost 7 bases. The CDR3 reads CAGIIGAGGEKLFF. CDR3 sequence (DNA): TGCGCCGGCATTATCGGGGCAGGGGGTGAAAAACTGTTTTTT.